The 23 T cell receptor beta chains below were found in one sample sequenced in a study of T-cell memory formation after mild COVID-19. TCRdb itself ran the 5' RACE reads through MiXCR, one entry per CDR3 protein. The profile shows approximately 300,000 distinct CDR3 sequences, roughly a fifth of them singletons. The source material was PBMCs or a T cell subset sorted from them (not recorded which). These receptors all come from a man aged 18 to 35 who had mild COVID-19 (a few samples of this study predate the infection). Cell type and time point are not known.

This clonotype occurred a few times. The gene calls are TRBV11-2 and TRBJ2-7; TRBD2 might be the D (6 bases). V gave up 6 bases and J gave up 1 base, with 22 bases separating them. CDR3 length: 17 amino acids. Germline values: CDR1 SGHAT, CDR2 FQNNGV. The CDR3 DNA follows: TGTGCCAGCAGGCGGCCCGGCCGTCGGGGACTTTCCTACGAGCAGTACTTC. Translated: CASRRPGRRGLSYEQYF.

This clonotype was seen repeatedly, ten times or more. The chain combines TRBV9 with TRBJ1-2; no definite D call. The CDR3 spans 11 residues. Trimming left V 3 bases short and J 2 bases short, with 2 bases between. The germline CDR1 and CDR2 sequences are SGDLS and YYNGEE. CDR3 loop: CASSDNYGYTF. DNA of the CDR3: TGTGCCAGCAGCGACAACTATGGCTACACCTTC.

The chain recombines TRBV3-1 with TRBJ1-1; D not resolved. This CDR3 spans 12 amino acids. V was pared by 0 bases and J by 5 bases, with 4 bases between. Germline V CDR1 and CDR2: LGHDT, YNNKEL (reference sequence). CDR3 sequence: CASSQDLTEAFF. In nucleotides, the CDR3 is TGTGCCAGCAGCCAAGATTTAACTGAAGCTTTCTTT.

This clonotype was picked up many times. The V call is TRBV4-1, the J call TRBJ2-1, with 15 bases fitting TRBD2. The CDR3 loop spans 16 amino acids. The ends lost 0 bases at V and 15 bases at J; junction bases unmatched: 9. CDR1 MGHRA and CDR2 YSYEKL come from the germline V gene. CDR3 coding DNA: TGCGCCAGCAGCCAAGATCCGGGACTAGCGGGGGGCCTTCCGTTCTTC. Translating gives CASSQDPGLAGGLPFF.

This clonotype was recorded a few times. The genes are TRBV12-3 or TRBV12-4 and TRBJ1-5; 10 bases are a match to TRBD1. The CDR3 loop spans 15 amino acids. J was trimmed by 6 bases and V by 5 bases; bases with no gene match: 7. DNA for the CDR3: TGTGCCAGCAGTGGGACAGGGGATTTCCGTCAGCCCCAGCATTTT. It yields the protein CASSGTGDFRQPQHF.

This clonotype has more than one count but fewer than ten. V and J are TRBV20-1 and TRBJ2-1; D is undetermined. CDR3 size: 13 residues. From germline, CDR1 is DFQATT and CDR2 SNEGSKA (reference sequence). Trimming removed 4 bases from V and 2 bases from J, with 9 bases in between. The CDR3 bases are TGCAGTGCTAACAGAGACGCCTACAATGAGCAGTTCTTC. It yields the protein CSANRDAYNEQFF.

This clonotype showed up many times. CDR3 bases: TGTGCCAGCAGCCAAGACTTGAACACTGAAGCTTTCTTT. It translates to CASSQDLNTEAFF. The rearrangement links TRBV14 to TRBJ1-1; D not certain. Germline loops: CDR1 SGHDN, CDR2 FVKESK. The CDR3 loop spans 13 amino acids. V was shortened by 0 bases and J by 0 bases, with 2 bases between the two germline ends.

CDR3 sequence (DNA): TGCAGCGCAACGGGGGATCCCAAAAACATTCAGTACTTC. Encoded protein: CSATGDPKNIQYF. The chain is built from TRBV29-1 and TRBJ2-4; maybe TRBD2 (6 bases). Trimming removed 7 bases from V and 2 bases from J, with 12 bases in between. Germline V gene lookup returns CDR1 SQVTM and CDR2 ANQGSEA. CDR3 size: 13 residues.

This clonotype was found a few times. This chain joins TRBV6-5 and TRBJ2-7, with TRBD1 matching 7 bases. The CDR3 contains 14 residues. Trimming cost V 6 bases and J 6 bases; bases outside gene matches: 11. The V gene's germline CDR1 is MNHEY and CDR2 SVGAGI. CDR3 sequence reads: CASSPADRFTEQYV. The CDR3 DNA sequence: TGTGCCAGCAGCCCGGCGGACAGGTTCACCGAGCAGTACGTC.

This clonotype was seen a handful of times. This chain uses TRBV7-6 with TRBJ1-4; 10 nucleotides align to TRBD1. From germline, CDR1 is SGHVS and CDR2 FNYEAQ. J was trimmed by 6 bases and V by 1 base; bases with no gene match: 2. The CDR3 has 15 residues. CDR3 DNA: TGTGCCAGCAGCTTAGAAGGACAGGGGGATGAAAAACTGTTTTTT. Its translation: CASSLEGQGDEKLFF.

The chain joins TRBV2 to TRBJ1-2, with D maybe TRBD1 (6 bases). Germline values: CDR1 SNHLY, CDR2 FYNNEI. The V end lost 9 bases, the J end lost 7 bases, and 27 bases lay between the germline ends. The CDR3 consists of 16 residues. CDR3 sequence reads: CARAQTATYRAGGYTF. Here the CDR3 DNA reads TGTGCCAGGGCCCAGACCGCGACATACAGGGCAGGTGGCTACACCTTC.

There are many counts of this clonotype. The chain uses TRBV29-1 and TRBJ2-4; TRBD2 matches 8 bases. CDR3 length: 12 residues. Germline CDR1 reads SQVTM; CDR2 reads ANQGSEA. With 4 bases clipped from V and 8 bases from J, the junction kept 4 bases outside the gene matches. CDR3 sequence: CSVVSGGDIQYF. CDR3 bases: TGCAGCGTTGTTTCCGGGGGGGACATTCAGTACTTC.

The chain links TRBV5-5 to TRBJ2-7; a weak D match, TRBD2 (5 bases). V shed 0 bases and J shed 2 bases, with 9 bases lying between them. Germline V gene sequence: CDR1 SGHKS, CDR2 YYEKEE (reference sequence). This CDR3 is 14 amino acids long. This CDR3 is CASSLGPGAYEQYF. The CDR3 coding sequence is TGTGCCAGCAGCTTGGGACCCGGGGCCTACGAGCAGTACTTC.

The chain employs TRBV7-8 and TRBJ1-4, with D tentatively TRBD1 (5 bases). V was pared by 4 bases and J by 5 bases, with 11 bases between. The CDR3 sequence is 14 residues long. Germline lookup yields CDR1 SGHVS and CDR2 FQNEAQ. The CDR3 reads CASSSETANEKLFF. The CDR3 nucleotides read TGTGCCAGCAGCTCCGAGACAGCCAATGAAAAACTGTTTTTT.

This clonotype has more than one count but fewer than ten. The chain employs TRBV3-1 and TRBJ2-3; the D is unclear. The CDR3 consists of 14 residues. Trimming took 3 bases from V and 0 from J, leaving 7 bases between them. Germline V gives CDR1 LGHDT, CDR2 YNNKEL (reference sequence). The CDR3 is CASSQQTSTDTQYF. As DNA, the CDR3 is TGTGCCAGCAGCCAGCAGACTAGCACAGATACGCAGTATTTT.

This rearrangement joins TRBV20-1 to TRBJ1-2; D is unresolved. V dropped 3 bases and J dropped 3 bases, with 11 bases sitting between them. The germline V gene has CDR1 DFQATT and CDR2 SNEGSKA (reference sequence). CDR3 size: 13 residues. The CDR3 sequence: CSASDERDYGYTF. CDR3 DNA sequence: TGCAGTGCTAGCGACGAGAGGGACTATGGCTACACCTTC.

The J gene is TRBJ2-6, the V gene TRBV12-3 or TRBV12-4, with D unclear. V was clipped by 4 bases and J by 0 bases, with 10 bases between them. The CDR3 totals 16 residues. The CDR3 DNA reads TGTGCCAGCAGTTCTACAGAACCCTCTGGGGCCAACGTCCTGACTTTC. As protein: CASSSTEPSGANVLTF.

This clonotype was recorded a few times. The chain is built from TRBV24-1 and TRBJ1-5, with D possibly being TRBD1 (5 bases). The ends were cut back, 2 bases at V and 7 bases at J, with 5 bases in the middle. The V gene's germline CDR1 is KGHDR and CDR2 SFDVKD. The CDR3 length is 12 residues. The CDR3 DNA is TGTGCCACCAGTGATTGGGGGCAGCCCCAGCATTTT. It is translated as CATSDWGQPQHF.

This clonotype turned up a few times. The rearrangement uses TRBV5-1 and TRBJ1-3; D gene ambiguous. CDR1 SGHRS and CDR2 YFSETQ come from the germline V gene. The CDR3 length is 13 residues. V gave up 0 bases and J gave up 7 bases, with 8 bases separating them. The CDR3 loop reads CASSLGQDNTIYF. CDR3 DNA sequence: TGCGCCAGCAGCTTGGGTCAGGATAACACCATATATTTT.

The table lists this clonotype with many counts. The chain combines TRBV5-1 with TRBJ1-2; D possibly corresponds to TRBD1 (5 bases). The length of the CDR3 is 13 residues. Germline V gene data show CDR1 as SGHRS and CDR2 as YFSETQ. Trimming left V 2 bases short and J 8 bases short, with 13 bases between. CDR3 sequence reads: CASSFGQGGGYTF. The CDR3 DNA follows: TGCGCCAGCAGCTTCGGGCAGGGCGGAGGCTACACCTTC. The full variable domain, rest sourced from reference TRBV5-1 and TRBJ1-2, is KAGVTQTPRYLIKTRGQQVTLSCSPISGHRSVSWYQQTPGQGLQFLFEYFSETQRNKGNFPGRFSGRQFSNSRSEMNVSTLELGDSALYLCASSFGQGGGYTFGSGTRLTVV.

The rearrangement links TRBV6-1 to TRBJ2-7; 8 bases align to TRBD1. J lost 4 bases, V lost 6 bases, and 11 bases had no gene match. The CDR3 extends over 15 amino acids. Germline V gives CDR1 MNHNS, CDR2 SASEGT. The CDR3 bases are TGTGCCAGCAGGGGACAGGTCGCAGCCTCATACGAGCAGTACTTC. Its protein product is CASRGQVAASYEQYF.

This clonotype was detected a few times. This chain uses TRBV10-3 with TRBJ2-3; 13 bases line up with TRBD2. The CDR3 is 18 residues long. The germline V gene has CDR1 ENHRY and CDR2 SYGVKD. With 2 bases clipped from V and 1 base from J, the junction kept 6 bases outside the gene matches. The DNA of the CDR3 is TGTGCCATCAGTGAGAATCCGGGACTAGCGGGGCGCACAGATACGCAGTATTTT. This sequence encodes CAISENPGLAGRTDTQYF.

This clonotype was counted many times. V and J are TRBV10-3 and TRBJ2-7, with 8 bases aligning to TRBD2. Germline CDR1 reads ENHRY; CDR2 reads SYGVKD. The CDR3 has 13 amino acids. The J segment lost 2 bases and the V segment lost 10 bases, leaving 7 bases of the junction unmatched. The CDR3 DNA sequence: TGTGCCACCCACGGGGGGGAGACCTACGAGCAGTACTTC. It translates to CATHGGETYEQYF.